The 18 T cell receptor beta chains below were found in one sample sequenced in a study of T cell changes during pregnancy in multiple sclerosis. Sequencing used immunoSEQ multiplex PCR; TCRdb keeps in-frame clones, though not all of them. Here the sample spans around 37,000 clones, approximately 90% being singletons. The specimen comprised CD8+ T cells from peripheral blood mononuclear cells, sampled before pregnancy. These receptors were obtained from a female donor with multiple sclerosis, enrolled in a pregnancy study.

The chain couples TRBV2 to TRBJ1-6; weak D call: TRBD1 (5 bases). Germline V gene data show CDR1 as SNHLY and CDR2 as FYNNEI. The CDR3 extends over 15 amino acids. V lost 3 bases and J lost 4, with 10 bases in between. This CDR3 reads CASSEGPNYNSPLHF. CDR3 nucleotides: TGTGCCAGCAGTGAGGGGCCAAATTATAATTCACCCCTCCACTTT.

The chain uses TRBV6-5 and TRBJ1-5; 7 nucleotides match TRBD1. Germline CDR1 is MNHEY and CDR2 is SVGAGI. This CDR3 comprises 15 residues. The trim removed 6 bases at V and 0 bases at J, leaving 5 bases unmatched. CDR3 sequence reads: CASRLGQYSNQPQHF. In DNA form, the CDR3 reads TGTGCCAGCAGGTTGGGACAGTATAGCAATCAGCCCCAGCATTTT.

The V and J genes are TRBV28 and TRBJ1-4; TRBD1 matches at 11 bases. CDR1 and CDR2 from the germline V gene are MDHEN and SYDVKM. Germline trimming cut 5 bases from V and 8 bases from J; bases unmatched to any gene: 7. The CDR3 runs 15 residues. The CDR3 region has the DNA TGTGCCAGCAGTCCCAGGACAGGGGGCGAAGAAAAACTGTTTTTT. Translating it yields CASSPRTGGEEKLFF.

This sequence joins TRBV7-2 and TRBJ2-1; D is unresolved. CDR3 length: 18 amino acids. CDR1 and CDR2 (germline): SGHTA, FQGNSA. Trimming cost V 3 bases and J 5 bases, with 23 bases left between them. The CDR3 DNA reads TGTGCCAGCAGCTTCAACCCCTCGCGGCCGCATACAAACAATGAGCAGTTCTTC. This encodes CASSFNPSRPHTNNEQFF.

CDR3 bases: TGTGCCAGCAGTTATACAGGGACTAGCGGGGGGTACTCCTACAATGAGCAGTTCTTC. It is translated as CASSYTGTSGGYSYNEQFF. The genes are TRBV27 and TRBJ2-1; 15 nucleotides agree with TRBD2. The CDR3 has 19 residues. J lost 0 bases, V lost 4 bases, and 7 bases had no gene match. Germline lookup yields CDR1 MNHEY and CDR2 SMNVEV (reference sequence).

The chain links TRBV5-1 to TRBJ2-1; 13 bases are a match to TRBD2. Germline V gene lookup returns CDR1 SGHRS and CDR2 YFSETQ. The CDR3 spans 16 residues. Trimming cost V 4 bases and J 8 bases; bases outside gene matches: 9. The CDR3 loop is CASSQPGLAGHHEQFF. CDR3 nucleotide sequence: TGCGCCAGCAGCCAGCCGGGACTAGCGGGGCACCATGAGCAGTTCTTC.

The chain couples TRBV5-4 to TRBJ1-1; 10 nucleotides align to TRBD1. The CDR3 has 17 residues. Germline CDR1 SGHNT, CDR2 YYREEE (reference sequence). The V and J ends lost 0 bases and 0 bases, in that order; junction bases with no gene match: 5. The CDR3 reads CASSLARDRGLNTEAFF. The CDR3 region has the DNA TGTGCCAGCAGCTTGGCCCGGGACAGGGGTTTGAACACTGAAGCTTTCTTT.

The V call is TRBV6-1, the J call TRBJ2-7, with 7 bases matching TRBD1. This CDR3 region has 13 residues. Germline loops: CDR1 MNHNS, CDR2 SASEGT. V was clipped by 11 bases and J by 3 bases; unmatched bases: 10. CDR3 nucleotides: TGTGCCGACGGATGGGACAGTTTCTACGAGCAGTACTTC. It is translated as CADGWDSFYEQYF.

This sequence joins TRBV5-1 and TRBJ2-5; TRBD1 agrees at 12 bases. Losses at the gene ends were 4 bases for V and 4 bases for J; bases not matched to a gene: 5. This CDR3 has 15 residues. Germline-derived CDR1 and CDR2 are SGHRS and YFSETQ. In DNA form, the CDR3 reads TGCGCCAGCAGCATGGGACAGGGGGCGCGAGAGACCCAGTACTTC. Its protein product is CASSMGQGARETQYF.

The rearrangement links TRBV25-1 to TRBJ1-1; possible D gene TRBD1, 5 bases. This CDR3 has 13 residues. Germline CDR1 and CDR2: MGHDK and SYGVNS. Deletions cut 3 bases from V and 3 bases from J, with 8 bases between. The DNA of the CDR3 is TGTGCCAGCAGTGAGAAGGGGTACACTGAAGCTTTCTTT. Its translation is CASSEKGYTEAFF.

The rearrangement joins TRBV9 to TRBJ2-7, with D maybe TRBD1 (5 bases). V was cut by 2 bases and J by 2 bases, with 11 bases left in between. The CDR3 loop spans 14 amino acids. Looked up from germline, CDR1 is SGDLS and CDR2 is YYNGEE. CDR3 residues: CASSVQGAAYEQYF. The CDR3 region has the DNA TGTGCCAGCAGCGTTCAGGGTGCGGCCTACGAGCAGTACTTC.

The chain recombines TRBV13 with TRBJ1-3, with a weak D call TRBD1 (5 bases). The V gene's germline CDR1 is PRHDT and CDR2 FYEKMQ (reference sequence). V was clipped by 3 bases and J by 1 base, with 10 bases between them. The CDR3 is 15 residues long. The CDR3 coding sequence is TGTGCCAGCAGCTTCAGTACAGGTTCTGGAAACACCATATATTTT. Its translation is CASSFSTGSGNTIYF.

This chain joins TRBV7-9 and TRBJ2-2, with 8 bases fitting TRBD2. Unmatched junction bases numbered 18, after V lost 4 bases and J lost 5 bases. There are 19 residues in the CDR3. Germline CDR1 SEHNR, CDR2 FQNEAQ (reference sequence). CDR3 protein: CASSSMGIAGTWVTGELFF. The CDR3 DNA reads as TGTGCCAGCAGCTCAATGGGAATAGCGGGGACATGGGTTACCGGGGAGCTGTTTTTT.

This chain joins TRBV2 and TRBJ2-7, with 11 bases fitting TRBD2. CDR3 size: 17 residues. CDR1 and CDR2 from the germline V gene are SNHLY and FYNNEI. With 7 bases clipped from V and 3 bases from J, the junction kept 14 bases outside the gene matches. Here the CDR3 reads CASIGSRTSGRHYEQYF. In DNA form, the CDR3 reads TGTGCCAGCATAGGGAGCCGGACTAGCGGGCGACACTACGAGCAGTACTTC.

As DNA, the CDR3 is TGTGCCAGCAGTCCATACAGGGAAACTGAAGCTTTCTTT. This gives the protein CASSPYRETEAFF. The rearrangement joins TRBV2 to TRBJ1-1; a possible D gene is TRBD1 (6 bases). Germline CDR1 reads SNHLY; CDR2 reads FYNNEI. V dropped 5 bases and J dropped 5 bases, with 12 bases sitting between them. The CDR3 length is 13 residues.

The rearrangement uses TRBV14 and TRBJ1-2, with D maybe TRBD1 (6 bases). The germline V and J ends were trimmed by 4 bases and 8 bases, with 14 bases remaining between them. The germline CDR1 and CDR2 sequences are SGHDN and FVKESK. The CDR3 spans 13 residues. The CDR3, as DNA: TGTGCCAGCAGCCCTGGGGGGGCGCGGGGCTACACCTTC. Encoded protein: CASSPGGARGYTF.

The chain links TRBV19 to TRBJ2-7; 7 bases line up with TRBD1. V was clipped by 3 bases and J by 5 bases; unmatched bases: 1. Germline CDR1 is LNHDA and CDR2 is SQIVND (reference sequence). This CDR3 is 12 amino acids long. The CDR3 DNA sequence: TGTGCCAGTAGTATCGGGACAGACGAGCAGTACTTC. Translating it yields CASSIGTDEQYF.

The chain combines TRBV28 with TRBJ2-1; 8 nucleotides line up with TRBD2. V shed 3 bases and J 7 bases; nucleotides not matched to a gene: 8. Germline V gene sequence: CDR1 MDHEN, CDR2 SYDVKM. The CDR3 covers 15 residues. CDR3 residues: CASSFLVAGLNEQFF. The CDR3 bases are TGTGCCAGCAGTTTCTTGGTAGCGGGATTGAATGAGCAGTTCTTC.